These 2 T cell receptor beta chains originate from one sample sequenced in a study of blood T cell repertoires in COVID-19. The protocol was immunoSEQ multiplex PCR, while the TCRdb copy is restricted to in-frame clones and leaves out a portion. Of about 150,000 clones in the sample, under 90% were seen once. The source material was peripheral blood. These receptors all stem from a woman aged 55-70 years with active or convalescent COVID-19.

CDR3 protein: CASSTDRTGGLQPQHF. For the CDR3, the DNA is TGTGCCAGTAGTACCGATCGGACAGGGGGCTTGCAGCCCCAGCATTTT. The genes are TRBV19 and TRBJ1-5; 11 positions match TRBD1. This CDR3 comprises 16 residues. V lost 4 bases, J lost 7 bases, and 9 bases stayed unmatched. Germline V gene sequence: CDR1 LNHDA, CDR2 SQIVND (reference sequence).

The chain employs TRBV28 and TRBJ2-3; 10 bases fit TRBD2. V gave up 8 bases and J gave up 3 bases; unmatched junction bases: 5. Germline-derived CDR1 and CDR2 are MDHEN and SYDVKM. The CDR3 is 14 residues long. CDR3 residues: CASGLAGETDTQYF. CDR3 DNA sequence: TGTGCCAGCGGCCTAGCGGGGGAGACAGATACGCAGTATTTT.